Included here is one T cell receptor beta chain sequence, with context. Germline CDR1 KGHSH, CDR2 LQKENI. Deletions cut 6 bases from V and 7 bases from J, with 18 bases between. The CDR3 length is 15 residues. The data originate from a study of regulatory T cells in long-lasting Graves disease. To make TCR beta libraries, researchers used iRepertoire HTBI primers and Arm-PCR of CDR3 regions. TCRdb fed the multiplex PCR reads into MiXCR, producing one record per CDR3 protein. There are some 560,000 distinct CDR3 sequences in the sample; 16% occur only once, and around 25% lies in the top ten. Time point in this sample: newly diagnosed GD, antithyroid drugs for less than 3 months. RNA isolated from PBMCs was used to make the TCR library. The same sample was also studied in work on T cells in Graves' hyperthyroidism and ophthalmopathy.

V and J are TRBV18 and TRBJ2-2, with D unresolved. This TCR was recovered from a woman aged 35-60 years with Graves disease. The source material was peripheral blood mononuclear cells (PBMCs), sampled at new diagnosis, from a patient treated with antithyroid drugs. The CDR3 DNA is TGTGCCAGCTCCCCGACCCCCGGCCCGATCGGGGAGCTGTTTTTT. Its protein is CASSPTPGPIGELFF.